The T cell receptor (beta chain) described here comes from a study of blood T cell repertoires in COVID-19. Across the study: Both acute and convalescent COVID-19 samples were obtained from the United States, Italy and Spain.

Original handling: Amplification of reference gene primers provided the estimated nucleated cell counts. Using immunoSEQ multiplex PCR, the repertoire was profiled, and TCRdb retains in-frame clones only, with some absent. The DNA gave D and trimming, while V, J and clone size come from that table. The sample holds some 130,000 clones, roughly 87% seen once. The CDR3 covers 15 residues. Trimming removed 1 base from V and 6 bases from J; junction bases left unmatched: 5. Germline V gene data show CDR1 as SEHNR and CDR2 as FQNEAQ (reference sequence). The sample comprised peripheral blood. This sequence joins TRBV7-9 and TRBJ1-5; TRBD1 agrees at 8 bases. The sequence came from an elderly man with acute or convalescent COVID-19. CDR3 bases: TGTGCCAGCAGCTTAGATTCAGGGGGCAGTCAGCCCCAGCATTTT. Translated: CASSLDSGGSQPQHF.